This T cell receptor beta chain was recovered during a study of cytomegalovirus exposure and HLA in healthy donors. The PCR ran on 60 Vbeta and 13 Jbeta primers. Original handling: Tens of millions of unique TCR beta chains, roughly 11 million shared, were counted in a later analysis. Sequenced by immunoSEQ multiplex PCR; TCRdb stores in-frame clones only, minus some. V, J and clone size are those of that table, while D and trimming were read from the DNA. The sample lists roughly 180,000 clones, roughly 88% occurring once. Germline trimming cut 4 bases from V and 7 bases from J; bases unmatched to any gene: 4. The CDR3 contains 13 residues. Germline lookup yields CDR1 SGHRS and CDR2 YFSETQ.

This sequence joins TRBV5-1 and TRBJ2-1, with 8 bases aligning to TRBD1. The TCR comes from a boy between 2 and 10 years old in good health and CMV-seronegative. Sequencing input: PBMCs. The CDR3 sequence: CASSRRQGNEQFF. CDR3 in DNA: TGCGCCAGCAGCCGGAGACAGGGGAATGAGCAGTTCTTC.